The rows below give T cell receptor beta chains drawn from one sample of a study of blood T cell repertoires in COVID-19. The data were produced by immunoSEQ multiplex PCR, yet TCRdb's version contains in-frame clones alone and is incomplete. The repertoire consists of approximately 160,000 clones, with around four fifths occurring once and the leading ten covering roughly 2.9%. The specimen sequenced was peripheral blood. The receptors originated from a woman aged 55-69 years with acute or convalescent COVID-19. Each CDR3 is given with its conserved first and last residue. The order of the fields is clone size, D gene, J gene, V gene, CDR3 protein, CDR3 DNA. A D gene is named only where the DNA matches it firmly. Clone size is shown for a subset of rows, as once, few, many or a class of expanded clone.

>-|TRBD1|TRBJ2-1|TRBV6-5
CASSSQDRGPRNEQFF
TGTGCCAGCAGTTCCCAGGACAGGGGCCCACGGAATGAGCAGTTCTTC
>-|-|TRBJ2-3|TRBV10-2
CASSDPFTSTDTQYF
TGCGCCAGCAGTGATCCTTTTACTAGCACAGATACGCAGTATTTT
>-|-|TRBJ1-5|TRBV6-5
CASRLATGLNQPQHF
TGTGCCAGCAGACTAGCTACCGGGCTCAATCAGCCCCAGCATTTT
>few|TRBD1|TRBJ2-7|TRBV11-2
CASSLGDRGGEQYF
TGTGCCAGCAGCTTAGGGGACAGGGGGGGCGAGCAGTACTTC
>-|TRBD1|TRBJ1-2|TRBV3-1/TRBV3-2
CASSTGGSGYTF
TGTGCCAGCAGCACAGGGGGCTCTGGCTACACCTTC
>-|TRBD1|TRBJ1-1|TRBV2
CASIFHDRGAFF
TGTGCCAGCATCTTTCATGACAGGGGAGCTTTCTTT
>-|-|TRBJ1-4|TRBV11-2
CASSLGGEKLFF
TGTGCCAGCAGCCTTGGGGGGGAAAAACTGTTTTTT
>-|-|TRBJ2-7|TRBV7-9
CASSFGMRYEQYF
TGTGCCAGCAGCTTCGGGATGCGCTACGAGCAGTACTTC
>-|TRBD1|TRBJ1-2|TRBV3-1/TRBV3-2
CASSSRGQGASNYGYTF
TGTGCCAGCAGCTCTCGGGGACAGGGGGCCTCTAACTATGGCTACACCTTC
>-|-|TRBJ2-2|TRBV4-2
CASSPEVNTGELFF
TGTGCCAGCAGCCCGGAGGTGAACACCGGGGAGCTGTTTTTT
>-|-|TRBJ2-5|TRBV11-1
CASSPGVQETQYF
TGTGCCAGCAGCCCCGGGGTCCAAGAGACCCAGTACTTC
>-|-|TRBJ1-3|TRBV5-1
CASSPREASVDTIYF
TGCGCCAGCAGCCCTAGAGAGGCATCGGTGGACACCATATATTTT
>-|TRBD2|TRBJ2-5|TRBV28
CASSRPGLAGKETQYF
TGTGCCAGCAGTCGACCTGGACTAGCGGGGAAAGAGACCCAGTACTTC
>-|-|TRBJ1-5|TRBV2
CASTEGSIMNQPQHF
TGTGCCAGCACTGAGGGCAGCATAATGAATCAGCCCCAGCATTTT
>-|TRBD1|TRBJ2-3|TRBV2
CASSEPRDRDGDTQYF
TGTGCCAGCAGTGAGCCCCGGGACAGGGATGGAGATACGCAGTATTTT
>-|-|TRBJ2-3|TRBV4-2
CASSQDGVRGDTQYF
TGTGCCAGCAGCCAAGATGGGGTTAGGGGAGATACGCAGTATTTT
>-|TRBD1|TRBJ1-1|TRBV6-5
CASSYNGQGIRTEAFF
TGTGCCAGCAGTTACAACGGACAGGGCATTAGGACTGAAGCTTTCTTT
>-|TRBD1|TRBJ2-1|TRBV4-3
CASSQDRGQFNEQFF
TGCGCCAGCAGCCAAGACAGGGGGCAGTTCAATGAGCAGTTCTTC
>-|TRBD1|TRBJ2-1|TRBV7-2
CASRLTGASSYNEQFF
TGTGCCAGCAGACTGACAGGGGCGAGCTCCTACAATGAGCAGTTCTTC
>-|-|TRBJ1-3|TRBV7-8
CASSLGQGRVSGNTIYF
TGTGCCAGCAGCTTAGGGCAGGGCAGGGTCTCTGGAAACACCATATATTTT
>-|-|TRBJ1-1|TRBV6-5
CASSYSWGLNTEAFF
TGTGCCAGCAGTTACTCATGGGGCCTGAACACTGAAGCTTTCTTT
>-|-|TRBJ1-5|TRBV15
CATSRERGSNQPQHF
TGTGCCACCAGCAGAGAGAGAGGTAGCAATCAGCCCCAGCATTTT
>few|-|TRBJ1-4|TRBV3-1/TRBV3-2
CASSQAKGAGEKLFF
TGTGCCAGCAGCCAAGCTAAAGGGGCTGGTGAAAAACTGTTTTTT
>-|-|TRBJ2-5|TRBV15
CATSLALRSQETQYF
TGTGCCACCAGCCTCGCCCTGAGGAGCCAAGAGACCCAGTACTTC
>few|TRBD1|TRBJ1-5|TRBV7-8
CASSLGGTGILYSNQPQHF
TGTGCCAGCAGCTTAGGAGGGACAGGGATCCTATATAGCAATCAGCCCCAGCATTTT
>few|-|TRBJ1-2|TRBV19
CASTSLSGYTF
TGTGCCAGTACCAGTTTATCTGGCTACACCTTC
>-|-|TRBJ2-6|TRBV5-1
CASWGVLVPSGANVLTF
TGCGCCAGCTGGGGGGTCCTTGTTCCCTCTGGGGCCAACGTCCTGACTTTC
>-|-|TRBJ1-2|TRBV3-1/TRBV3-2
CASSQRDNYGYTF
TGTGCCAGCAGCCAACGGGATAACTATGGCTACACCTTC
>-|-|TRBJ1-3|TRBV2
CASSEANDISGNTIYF
TGTGCCAGCAGTGAAGCCAACGACATCTCTGGAAACACCATATATTTT